These T cell receptor beta chains were read from a single sample in a study of blood T cell repertoires in COVID-19. Data came from immunoSEQ multiplex PCR; TCRdb stores just in-frame clones and leaves some out. The table shows around 170,000 clones, with around nine tenths occurring only once. The specimen was peripheral blood. All receptors derive from a middle-aged man with acute or convalescent COVID-19. CDR3s include the opening cysteine and the closing phenylalanine or tryptophan. A D gene is named only where the DNA matches it firmly. Clone size is not always given. Where it is, it says once, few, many or a class for expanded clones.

J: TRBJ1-5; D: TRBD1; size: -; V: TRBV10-3; DNA: TGTGCCACAAGGGGGGGACAGGGGGATAATCAGCCCCAGCATTTT; CDR3: CATRGGQGDNQPQHF
J: TRBJ1-5; D: TRBD1; size: -; V: TRBV19; DNA: TGTGCCAGTAGTTTACAGGGGCGTCAGCCCCAGCATTTT; CDR3: CASSLQGRQPQHF
J: TRBJ2-1; D: TRBD2; size: -; V: TRBV5-4; DNA: TGTGCCAGCAGCCGGATGGGACTAGCGGGACACAATGAGCAGTTCTTC; CDR3: CASSRMGLAGHNEQFF
J: TRBJ1-5; D: TRBD1; size: -; V: TRBV28; DNA: TGTGCCAGCAGTTTATGGGGGACAGGGGTCCATCAGCCCCAGCATTTT; CDR3: CASSLWGTGVHQPQHF
J: TRBJ1-2; D: -; size: -; V: TRBV28; DNA: TGTGCCAGCAGTTTATTGCTGGAGGGGTCCGGCTACACCTTC; CDR3: CASSLLLEGSGYTF
J: TRBJ2-7; D: TRBD2; size: -; V: TRBV18; DNA: TGTGCCAGCCCCGGGAGGGCAGGGATCCACGAGCAGTACTTC; CDR3: CASPGRAGIHEQYF
J: TRBJ1-1; D: -; size: -; V: TRBV3-1/TRBV3-2; DNA: TGTGCCAGCAGCCAAGAGTGGGACAACCCGAACACTGAAGCTTTCTTT; CDR3: CASSQEWDNPNTEAFF
J: TRBJ1-2; D: -; size: -; V: TRBV4-3; DNA: TGCGCCAGCAGCCCCGGGACAACCTATGGCTACACCTTC; CDR3: CASSPGTTYGYTF
J: TRBJ1-1; D: -; size: -; V: TRBV5-1; DNA: TGCGCCAGCAGCCCTACAGGGAACACTGAAGCTTTCTTT; CDR3: CASSPTGNTEAFF
J: TRBJ1-4; D: TRBD1; size: -; V: TRBV3-1/TRBV3-2; DNA: TGTGCCAGCAGCCGGACAGGGACTATTACAACTAATGAAAAACTGTTTTTT; CDR3: CASSRTGTITTNEKLFF
J: TRBJ1-6; D: -; size: -; V: TRBV2; DNA: TGTGCCAGCAGAGAAAGGGGCAGCTCCTATAATTCACCCCTCCACTTT; CDR3: CASRERGSSYNSPLHF
J: TRBJ1-6; D: -; size: -; V: TRBV9; DNA: TGTGCCAGCAGCGGTGGAGACGTGAGCTCCTATAATTCACCCCTCCACTTT; CDR3: CASSGGDVSSYNSPLHF
J: TRBJ2-5; D: -; size: -; V: TRBV6-5; DNA: TGTGCCAGCAGGACCTTTGGTGGGGGGCAAGAGACCCAGTACTTC; CDR3: CASRTFGGGQETQYF
J: TRBJ2-2; D: -; size: -; V: TRBV27; DNA: TGTGCCAGCCGTCGTGGCAAGACGAACACCGGGGAGCTGTTTTTT; CDR3: CASRRGKTNTGELFF
J: TRBJ1-1; D: -; size: -; V: TRBV10-3; DNA: TGTGCCATCGGCGAGGGACTCACTGAAGCTTTCTTT; CDR3: CAIGEGLTEAFF
J: TRBJ2-3; D: -; size: -; V: TRBV9; DNA: TGTGCCAGCAGCGACCCCCTGGGGCAAGATACGCAGTATTTT; CDR3: CASSDPLGQDTQYF
J: TRBJ2-7; D: -; size: -; V: TRBV29-1; DNA: TGCAGCGTTGTTGGAGGAGGGAGCGGAGGCGAGCAGTACTTC; CDR3: CSVVGGGSGGEQYF
J: TRBJ2-3; D: TRBD2; size: once; V: TRBV5-1; DNA: TGCGCCAGCAGCTCGACCGGGACTAAAACAGATACGCAGTATTTT; CDR3: CASSSTGTKTDTQYF
J: TRBJ2-2; D: TRBD2; size: -; V: TRBV10-2; DNA: TGCGCCAGCATTCCGGGACTAGCGGGAGCCGGGGAGCTGTTTTTT; CDR3: CASIPGLAGAGELFF
J: TRBJ1-5; D: -; size: -; V: TRBV10-3; DNA: TGTGCCATCAGTGAAAGGGGTCCCAATCAGCCCCAGCATTTT; CDR3: CAISERGPNQPQHF
J: TRBJ2-2; D: -; size: -; V: TRBV18; DNA: TGTGCCAGCTCACCACCCACGGGGACCGGGGAGCTGTTTTTT; CDR3: CASSPPTGTGELFF
J: TRBJ2-7; D: TRBD1; size: -; V: TRBV30; DNA: TGTGCCTCCCGGACAGGTAGGCTCCCCGAGCAGTACTTC; CDR3: CASRTGRLPEQYF
J: TRBJ2-7; D: -; size: -; V: TRBV4-2; DNA: TGTGCCAGCAGCCAGGCGGTCGGACAGTCCTACGAGCAGTACTTC; CDR3: CASSQAVGQSYEQYF
J: TRBJ2-2; D: TRBD2; size: once; V: TRBV3-1/TRBV3-2; DNA: TGTGCCAGCAGTCTCGGGGGAGCGGGGGGAACCGGGGAGCTGTTTTTT; CDR3: CASSLGGAGGTGELFF
J: TRBJ2-7; D: -; size: -; V: TRBV7-6; DNA: TGTGCCAGCAGCTTATTCGCGGGGAGCTCCTACGAGCAGTACTTC; CDR3: CASSLFAGSSYEQYF
J: TRBJ1-2; D: -; size: few; V: TRBV6-4; DNA: TGTGCCAGCAGTGACTCGAGTCGGGGTCAGAACTATGGCTACACCTTC; CDR3: CASSDSSRGQNYGYTF
J: TRBJ1-1; D: -; size: once; V: TRBV27; DNA: TGTGCCAGCAGTTTATGGCAGGGGAACACTGAAGCTTTCTTT; CDR3: CASSLWQGNTEAFF
J: TRBJ2-5; D: -; size: -; V: TRBV7-2; DNA: TGTGCCAGCAGCTTAGGAGGCATGGGTTTCCAAGAGACCCAGTACTTC; CDR3: CASSLGGMGFQETQYF
J: TRBJ1-1; D: -; size: -; V: TRBV11-2; DNA: TGTGCCAGCAGCGTACAGGTGAACACTGAAGCTTTCTTT; CDR3: CASSVQVNTEAFF
J: TRBJ1-3; D: -; size: -; V: TRBV5-4; DNA: TGTGCCAGCAGCTTGCCGAGCTCTGGAAACACCATATATTTT; CDR3: CASSLPSSGNTIYF
J: TRBJ1-6; D: -; size: many; V: TRBV10-3; DNA: TGTGCCTCCCTGGGGGCTTATAATTCACCCCTCCACTTT; CDR3: CASLGAYNSPLHF
J: TRBJ1-5; D: -; size: -; V: TRBV29-1; DNA: TGCAGCGTTGAAGGTGGGCAGAATCAGCCCCAGCATTTT; CDR3: CSVEGGQNQPQHF
J: TRBJ2-2; D: TRBD2; size: -; V: TRBV9; DNA: TGTGCCAGCAGCCCCCGGCTAGCGGCCACCGGGGAGCTGTTTTTT; CDR3: CASSPRLAATGELFF
J: TRBJ2-3; D: TRBD1; size: -; V: TRBV29-1; DNA: TGCAGCGTTGATTCGGGACAGGGGGCAGATACGCAGTATTTT; CDR3: CSVDSGQGADTQYF
J: TRBJ1-6; D: -; size: -; V: TRBV3-1/TRBV3-2; DNA: TGTGCCAGCAGCCCTGCGGCCGGGATTGGCTCACCCCTCCACTTT; CDR3: CASSPAAGIGSPLHF
J: TRBJ2-1; D: -; size: -; V: TRBV3-1/TRBV3-2; DNA: TGTGCCAGCAGCCAAGTTTTGTTCTATTCCTACAATGAGCAGTTCTTC; CDR3: CASSQVLFYSYNEQFF
J: TRBJ2-3; D: -; size: -; V: TRBV21-1; DNA: TGTGCCAGCAGCAAAAGACGGGAGGTGGGAGATACGCAGTATTTT; CDR3: CASSKRREVGDTQYF
J: TRBJ1-4; D: -; size: -; V: TRBV19; DNA: TGTGCCAGTACCTCGGACAGAGAGAATGAAAAACTGTTTTTT; CDR3: CASTSDRENEKLFF
J: TRBJ2-2; D: TRBD1; size: -; V: TRBV23-1; DNA: TGCGCCAGCAGTCAATTTGGACAGGGGGCGATCGGGGAGCTGTTTTTT; CDR3: CASSQFGQGAIGELFF
J: TRBJ2-5; D: TRBD1; size: -; V: TRBV6-2/TRBV6-3; DNA: TGTGCCAGCAGCGCCGACAGGGGGCGGGAGACCCAGTACTTC; CDR3: CASSADRGRETQYF
J: TRBJ2-2; D: TRBD2; size: once; V: TRBV7-3; DNA: TGTGCCAGCAGCTCCATTAGCGGGGGGGTTTTGGGCGCCGCCGGGGAGCTGTTTTTT; CDR3: CASSSISGGVLGAAGELFF
J: TRBJ2-3; D: -; size: -; V: TRBV7-9; DNA: TGTGCCAGCAGCTTTACTGACACAGATACGCAGTATTTT; CDR3: CASSFTDTDTQYF
J: TRBJ2-7; D: TRBD2; size: -; V: TRBV9; DNA: TGTGCCAGCAGCGTAGAAGCGGGAGTGTCCTACGAGCAGTACTTC; CDR3: CASSVEAGVSYEQYF
J: TRBJ1-1; D: TRBD1; size: -; V: TRBV29-1; DNA: TGCAGCGCCGGGGGACAGCTGAACACTGAAGCTTTCTTT; CDR3: CSAGGQLNTEAFF
J: TRBJ2-5; D: TRBD2; size: -; V: TRBV28; DNA: TGTGCCAGCAGTTTCATCCGACTAGCGGGAGAACGAGAGACCCAGTACTTC; CDR3: CASSFIRLAGERETQYF
J: TRBJ2-5; D: TRBD1; size: -; V: TRBV27; DNA: TGTGCCAGCAGTTTTGGACAGGCCACCAAGACCCAGTACTTC; CDR3: CASSFGQATKTQYF
J: TRBJ1-2; D: -; size: -; V: TRBV3-1/TRBV3-2; DNA: TGTGCCAGCAGCCAAGGATACAATTCCTATGGCTACACCTTC; CDR3: CASSQGYNSYGYTF
J: TRBJ2-1; D: TRBD1; size: -; V: TRBV19; DNA: TGTGCCAGTAGTCACGGGACAGGGGGACAAGGTGAGCAGTTCTTC; CDR3: CASSHGTGGQGEQFF
J: TRBJ2-7; D: -; size: -; V: TRBV29-1; DNA: TGCAGCGTTGTTAACGAGCCCACCTACGAGCAGTACTTC; CDR3: CSVVNEPTYEQYF
J: TRBJ2-1; D: -; size: once; V: TRBV5-1; DNA: TGCGCCAGCAGCTTGGGGGGGACTCCGGTGTCCTACAATGAGCAGTTCTTC; CDR3: CASSLGGTPVSYNEQFF
J: TRBJ2-1; D: TRBD1; size: -; V: TRBV5-5; DNA: TGTGCCAGCAGCCCCGGCGGGACAGGGGCTACCAATGAGCAGTTCTTC; CDR3: CASSPGGTGATNEQFF
J: TRBJ2-2; D: TRBD1; size: -; V: TRBV6-2/TRBV6-3; DNA: TGTGCCAGCAGTAAGAACAGGGGGAATATCCCCGGGGAGCTGTTTTTT; CDR3: CASSKNRGNIPGELFF
J: TRBJ2-3; D: -; size: once; V: TRBV7-2; DNA: TGTGCCAGCAGCTTAGCGGTACGGGGGAGCACAGATACGCAGTATTTT; CDR3: CASSLAVRGSTDTQYF
J: TRBJ1-5; D: -; size: -; V: TRBV5-4; DNA: TGTGCCAGCAGCTCTGGCGGGGCCAACCAGCCCCAGCATTTT; CDR3: CASSSGGANQPQHF
J: TRBJ1-4; D: -; size: once; V: TRBV12-1; DNA: TGTGCCAGCAGCATAAAAACTCCGGGACAGGAAACTAATGAAAAACTGTTTTTT; CDR3: CASSIKTPGQETNEKLFF
J: TRBJ1-2; D: -; size: -; V: TRBV6-1; DNA: TGTGCCAGCAGTGAAAGTGCCTACGGCTATGGCTACACCTTC; CDR3: CASSESAYGYGYTF
J: TRBJ1-4; D: TRBD1; size: -; V: TRBV11-2; DNA: TGTGCCAGCAGTACGTTAAAGGGGGCCCCAAGAAAACTGTTTTTT; CDR3: CASSTLKGAPRKLFF
J: TRBJ2-7; D: TRBD1; size: -; V: TRBV28; DNA: TGTGCCAGCAGTGCCTATCCTTACAGGGGCGCCAGCTCCTACGAGCAGTACTTC; CDR3: CASSAYPYRGASSYEQYF
J: TRBJ2-7; D: -; size: -; V: TRBV6-2/TRBV6-3; DNA: TGTGCCAGCAGTTATCGTACTTACGAGCAGTACTTC; CDR3: CASSYRTYEQYF
J: TRBJ2-3; D: TRBD2; size: -; V: TRBV5-5; DNA: TGTGCCAGCAGCGGGAGGGGCTCAGATACGCAGTATTTT; CDR3: CASSGRGSDTQYF